The entry below describes one TCR beta chain. The antigen remains unidentified. This CDR3 has 13 amino acids. Germline V gene sequence: CDR1 SGHDN, CDR2 FVKESK. V lost 4 bases to trimming and J lost 3 bases, with 9 bases between them. This record comes from a study of beta chain features in type 1 diabetes. Study observations and caveats: Across all four CD4+ subsets, people with type 1 diabetes showed modestly shorter TCRB CDR3s.

The whole isolated RNA underwent reverse transcription, so sequencing captured expressed TCRB transcripts. The data were produced by immunoSEQ multiplex PCR, yet TCRdb's version contains in-frame clones alone and is incomplete. The sample consists of about 710,000 clones, about 14% of them appearing once. The sequencing sample was made of naive CD4+ T cells from blood. The chain recombines TRBV14 with TRBJ1-1, with D unresolved. This clonotype was sampled from a young man with type 1 diabetes. Here the CDR3 DNA reads TGTGCCAGCAGCCCCCAGGTCCACACTGAAGCTTTCTTT. This codes for CASSPQVHTEAFF. Full variable domain (outside the CDR3, taken from reference TRBV14 and TRBJ1-1): EAGVTQFPSHSVIEKGQTVTLRCDPISGHDNLYWYRRVMGKEIKFLLHFVKESKQDESGMPNNRFLAERTGGTYSTLKVQPAELEDSGVYFCASSPQVHTEAFFGQGTRLTVV.